Listed here are 11 T cell receptor beta chains from one sample, sequenced in a study of T cell responses to AZD1222 COVID-19 vaccine. Profiling relied on immunoSEQ multiplex PCR, and the TCRdb table lists in-frame clones only, not all of them. The data show roughly 96,000 clones, with around nine tenths seen just once and 9.5% to 13% held by the top ten. Sequencing used peripheral blood, obtained 28 days after the second AZD1222 dose. These TCRs come from an adult who received the AZD1222 COVID-19 vaccine.

CDR3 residues: CASSQRGGSTDTQYF. DNA of the CDR3: TGTGCCAGCAGCCAACGGGGGGGCTCCACAGATACGCAGTATTTT. The gene calls are TRBV6-2 or TRBV6-3 and TRBJ2-3; 8 nucleotides align to TRBD2. V shed 6 bases, J shed 2 bases, and the junction held 7 bases outside the gene matches. CDR3 length equals 15 residues. The germline V gene has CDR1 MNHEY and CDR2 SVGEGT.

The rearrangement uses TRBV9 and TRBJ1-6, with TRBD1 matching 9 bases. With V trimmed by 0 bases and J by 9 bases, 1 base remained unmatched. The germline CDR1 and CDR2 sequences are SGDLS and YYNGEE. The CDR3 contains 14 residues. As DNA, the CDR3 is TGTGCCAGCAGCGTAGGACAGGGGGTTTCACCCCTCCACTTT. Translating gives CASSVGQGVSPLHF.

The chain is built from TRBV12-3 or TRBV12-4 and TRBJ2-7; D uncertain. Deletions cut 5 bases from V and 7 bases from J, with 15 bases between. This CDR3 region has 13 residues. The CDR3 here is CASSLHPSWEQYF. CDR3 DNA: TGTGCCAGCAGTCTCCACCCCAGCTGGGAGCAGTACTTC.

This chain connects TRBV5-1 to TRBJ1-1, with D unresolved. V lost 4 bases and J 0 bases, leaving 10 bases between the germline ends. CDR3 length equals 14 residues. Germline CDR1 is SGHRS and CDR2 is YFSETQ. CDR3 sequence (DNA): TGCGCCAGCAGCCCGGGAGTTATGAACACTGAAGCTTTCTTT. Protein sequence: CASSPGVMNTEAFF. Supplemented by reference TRBV5-1 and TRBJ1-1, the full variable domain reads KAGVTQTPRYLIKTRGQQVTLSCSPISGHRSVSWYQQTPGQGLQFLFEYFSETQRNKGNFPGRFSGRQFSNSRSEMNVSTLELGDSALYLCASSPGVMNTEAFFGQGTRLTVV.

The chain has TRBV11-1 and TRBJ2-5, with TRBD2 matching 11 bases. The CDR3 sequence is 15 residues long. Looked up from germline, CDR1 is SGHAT and CDR2 is FQDESV (reference sequence). V lost 4 bases to trimming and J lost 2 bases; unmatched junction nucleotides: 3. The CDR3 region is CASSSLAGAQETQYF. The CDR3 nucleotides are TGTGCCAGCAGCTCACTAGCGGGGGCTCAAGAGACCCAGTACTTC.

J is TRBJ1-3 and V is TRBV7-2; TRBD1 aligns across 8 bases. V was clipped by 2 bases and J by 4 bases; unmatched bases: 4. In germline, CDR1 is SGHTA, CDR2 FQGNSA. The CDR3 has 15 amino acids. In DNA form, the CDR3 reads TGTGCCAGCAGCTTACAGGGGGCGCCAGGAAACACCATATATTTT. Residues: CASSLQGAPGNTIYF.

The gene calls are TRBV19 and TRBJ1-3; 7 bases map to TRBD1. The V gene's germline CDR1 is LNHDA and CDR2 SQIVND (reference sequence). V dropped 9 bases and J dropped 2; count of bases not matched to a gene: 10. The CDR3 has 15 residues. The CDR3 spells CASSSTGDAGNTIYF. The CDR3 nucleotides read TGTGCCAGCAGCTCTACAGGGGACGCTGGAAACACCATATATTTT.

A single count supports this clone. The chain is built from TRBV7-6 and TRBJ2-2; no firm D call. Trimming took 0 bases from V and 2 from J, leaving 10 bases between them. The CDR3 is made up of 16 amino acids. Germline V gene sequence: CDR1 SGHVS, CDR2 FNYEAQ. DNA for the CDR3: TGTGCCAGCAGCTTAGCGTACGGACCCAACACCGGGGAGCTGTTTTTT. As protein: CASSLAYGPNTGELFF. Full variable domain (rest looked up from reference TRBV7-6 and TRBJ2-2): GAGVSQSPRYKVTKRGQDVALRCDPISGHVSLYWYRQALGQGPEFLTYFNYEAQQDKSGLPNDRFSAERPEGSISTLTIQRTEQRDSAMYRCASSLAYGPNTGELFFGEGSRLTVL.

CDR3 sequence (DNA): TGCGCCAGGACCGACGGGCAAGAGACCCAGTACTTC. Translating gives CARTDGQETQYF. The rearrangement joins TRBV23-1 to TRBJ2-5, with no clear D. TRBV23-1 falls under the ORF class, with uncertain function. V was trimmed by 9 bases and J by 2 bases, leaving 10 bases between them. The CDR3 runs 12 residues.

The V call is TRBV27, the J call TRBJ1-2; no clear D. V was shortened by 2 bases and J by 4 bases, with 8 bases between the two germline ends. The CDR3 sequence is 13 residues long. CDR1 MNHEY and CDR2 SMNVEV come from the germline V gene (reference sequence). In DNA form, the CDR3 reads TGTGCCAGCAGTTTAGGCCGGTCCTATGGCTACACCTTC. Its translation is CASSLGRSYGYTF.

V and J are TRBV12-5 and TRBJ2-2; a weak D match, TRBD2 (6 bases). Looked up from germline, CDR1 is LGHNT and CDR2 is FRNRAP. This CDR3 has 17 residues. The V gene lost 6 bases and the J gene lost 6 bases, with 23 bases spanning the gap. CDR3 loop: CASGVGGRSQGAGELFF. In DNA, the CDR3 is TGTGCTAGTGGGGTTGGGGGGAGGTCTCAAGGTGCCGGGGAGCTGTTTTTT. The full variable domain, completed using reference TRBV12-5 and TRBJ2-2, is DARVTQTPRHKVTEMGQEVTMRCQPILGHNTVFWYRQTMMQGLELLAYFRNRAPLDDSGMPKDRFSAEMPDATLATLKIQPSEPRDSAVYFCASGVGGRSQGAGELFFGEGSRLTVL.